Below, 24 T cell receptor beta chains from the same sample are listed, as sequenced in a study of OX40 agonist ivuxolimab in advanced cancers. The table came from immunoSEQ multiplex PCR; TCRdb's copy has only in-frame clones and leaves some out. The sample carries about 42,000 clones, 70% to 90% recorded once. The material sequenced was CD4+ or CD8+ T cells sorted from blood, taken in a trial of the OX40 agonist ivuxolimab. The receptors stem from an adult with an advanced solid tumor such as melanoma, head and neck, liver or kidney cancer.

This chain uses TRBV2 with TRBJ2-3; D might be TRBD1 or TRBD2, each matching 5 bases. This CDR3 contains 15 residues. V lost 5 bases and J lost 0, with 12 bases in between. Germline-derived CDR1 and CDR2 are SNHLY and FYNNEI. CDR3 sequence reads: CASSYSRDSTDTQYF. The CDR3, as DNA: TGTGCCAGCAGTTATTCCAGGGACAGCACAGATACGCAGTATTTT.

This chain connects TRBV27 to TRBJ2-7; D unclear. The CDR3 spans 15 residues. Trimming removed 0 bases from V and 1 base from J, with 10 bases in between. The germline V gene has CDR1 MNHEY and CDR2 SMNVEV (reference sequence). For the CDR3, the DNA is TGTGCCAGCAGTTTATCCCTCGTGGGGTCCTACGAGCAGTACTTC. Its translation: CASSLSLVGSYEQYF.

V usage is TRBV27 and J usage is TRBJ2-5; D is unresolved. CDR1 and CDR2 from the germline V gene are MNHEY and SMNVEV (reference sequence). V was clipped by 7 bases and J by 1 base, with 10 bases between them. This CDR3 comprises 13 residues. CDR3 DNA: TGTGCCAGCACCCCAGGACCCCAAGAGACCCAGTACTTC. Encoded protein: CASTPGPQETQYF.

CDR3 in amino acids: CASSPPGGAGSPLHF. CDR3 sequence (DNA): TGTGCCAGCAGCCCGCCCGGGGGGGCGGGTTCACCCCTCCACTTT. The chain has TRBV5-4 and TRBJ1-6, with D possibly TRBD1 on 6 matching bases. Trimming took off 4 bases at V and 9 bases at J, with 17 bases between the two ends. Germline V gives CDR1 SGHNT, CDR2 YYREEE (reference sequence). CDR3 size: 15 residues.

In its sample, this clone was seen once. The V and J genes are TRBV5-6 and TRBJ2-7, with D perhaps TRBD1 (5 bases). CDR1 is SGHDT, CDR2 YYEEEE, per germline. The V and J ends lost 0 bases and 0 bases respectively, with 7 bases between them. This CDR3 comprises 14 residues. Here the CDR3 DNA reads TGTGCCAGCAGCTTGGGGGGCGCCTCCTACGAGCAGTACTTC. Amino acids: CASSLGGASYEQYF.

The chain couples TRBV9 to TRBJ2-3, with 11 positions matching TRBD2. CDR1 and CDR2 from the germline V gene are SGDLS and YYNGEE. The length of the CDR3 is 15 residues. Trimming cost V 7 bases and J 3 bases; bases outside gene matches: 7. The CDR3 bases are TGTGCCAGCGCAATAGCGGGGGGGGCGACAGATACGCAGTATTTT. This sequence encodes CASAIAGGATDTQYF.

This clone showed up just once. The same CDR3 also results from other DNA sequences found in this sample. The genes are TRBV7-6 and TRBJ2-7, with 7 bases fitting TRBD1. The trim removed 0 bases at V and 1 base at J, leaving 3 bases unmatched. CDR1 is SGHVS and CDR2 is FNYEAQ in the germline V gene. This CDR3 spans 15 amino acids. CDR3 residues: CASSLAGQESYEQYF. CDR3 DNA: TGTGCCAGCAGCTTAGCTGGACAGGAATCCTACGAGCAGTACTTC.

The chain employs TRBV10-2 and TRBJ2-7; D gene unclear. Looked up from germline, CDR1 is WSHSY and CDR2 is SAAADI. This CDR3 region has 13 residues. V shed 2 bases and J shed 2 bases, with 7 bases lying between them. The CDR3 DNA reads TGCGCCAGCAGTGAGGGCAGGACCTACGAGCAGTACGTC. As protein: CASSEGRTYEQYV.

The chain links TRBV5-6 to TRBJ2-5; no clear D gene. Matching the DNA end better, TRBJ2-7 makes the J call doubtful. This CDR3 is built from 15 residues. CDR1 and CDR2 (germline): SGHDT, YYEEEE. CDR3 coding DNA: TGTGCCAGCAGCTTGGTTCAGAGAAGCTCCTACGAGCAGTACTTC. It specifies CASSLVQRSSYEQYF.

The rearrangement links TRBV6-5 to TRBJ2-1; TRBD1 aligns across 7 bases. Germline V gene data show CDR1 as MNHEY and CDR2 as SVGAGI. This CDR3 contains 14 residues. V shed 5 bases, J shed 7 bases, and the junction held 8 bases outside the gene matches. The CDR3 loop reads CASSGGQLRNEQFF. CDR3 bases: TGTGCCAGCAGTGGGGGACAGCTCCGTAATGAGCAGTTCTTC.

The V and J genes are TRBV7-9 and TRBJ2-7; no clear D gene. The CDR3 covers 14 residues. CDR1 is SEHNR, CDR2 FQNEAQ, per germline (reference sequence). The V and J ends lost 1 base and 0 bases respectively, with 7 bases between them. This CDR3 reads CASSLEASSYEQYF. As DNA, the CDR3 is TGTGCCAGCAGCTTAGAGGCCAGCTCCTACGAGCAGTACTTC.

The chain uses TRBV27 and TRBJ2-7; D might be TRBD1 or TRBD2, each matching 6 bases. Germline lookup yields CDR1 MNHEY and CDR2 SMNVEV (reference sequence). The CDR3 extends over 15 amino acids. The ends were cut back, 9 bases at V and 2 bases at J, with 20 bases in the middle. CDR3 loop: CARKTGGHLAYEQYF. The CDR3 DNA reads TGTGCCAGAAAAACTGGGGGGCACCTCGCCTACGAGCAGTACTTC.

As regards this clone: Other DNA variants within this sample encode the same CDR3. The rearrangement joins TRBV28 to TRBJ2-7, with 9 bases lining up with TRBD1. V shed 3 bases, J shed 7 bases, and the junction held 13 bases outside the gene matches. This CDR3 has 16 residues. Germline CDR1 and CDR2: MDHEN and SYDVKM. CDR3 residues: CASSLRMGQGRGEQYF. CDR3 DNA: TGTGCCAGCAGTTTGAGGATGGGACAGGGTCGGGGTGAGCAGTACTTC.

Worth noting for this clone: Mismatch with germline at one junction end may stem from a read error. The gene calls are TRBV28 and TRBJ2-2; the D gene is possibly TRBD1 (5 bases). CDR3 size: 15 residues. Germline V gives CDR1 MDHEN, CDR2 SYDVKM. The CDR3 here is CASSLVTGRTGELFF. Here the CDR3 DNA reads TGTGCCAGCAGTTTGGTAACAGGACGCACCGGTGAGCTGTTTTTT.

The gene calls are TRBV4-1 and TRBJ1-2, with 9 bases that match TRBD1. Trimming took 0 bases from V and 13 from J; bases not matched to a gene: 3. Germline CDR1 MGHRA, CDR2 YSYEKL. The CDR3 is 12 amino acids. The CDR3 region has the DNA TGCGCCAGCAGCCAAGAGGGGGACAGGGCCACCTTC. Encoded protein: CASSQEGDRATF.

The chain employs TRBV6-1 and TRBJ1-4; 9 bases are a match to TRBD1. Germline trimming cut 2 bases from V and 3 bases from J; bases unmatched to any gene: 13. Germline V lookup: CDR1 MNHNS, CDR2 SASEGT. The CDR3 runs 19 residues. CDR3 in amino acids: CASSEWGQGWVRANEKLFF. As DNA, the CDR3 is TGTGCCAGCAGTGAATGGGGACAGGGATGGGTCAGGGCTAATGAAAAACTGTTTTTT.

The chain combines TRBV9 with TRBJ2-3; tentative D call: TRBD2 (6 bases). Per the germline V gene, CDR1 is SGDLS and CDR2 is YYNGEE. V was trimmed by 4 bases and J by 3 bases, leaving 15 bases between them. CDR3 length equals 15 residues. The CDR3 protein is CASSPPGAGTDTQYF. The CDR3 DNA is TGTGCCAGCAGCCCCCCCGGGGCGGGAACAGATACGCAGTATTTT.

J is TRBJ2-5 and V is TRBV6-5, with 7 nucleotides matching TRBD2. CDR3 length: 14 amino acids. Germline V gives CDR1 MNHEY, CDR2 SVGAGI. Trimming cost V 6 bases and J 5 bases; bases outside gene matches: 9. Here the CDR3 reads CASRSGGLKETQYF. The CDR3 nucleotides read TGTGCCAGCAGATCGGGGGGATTGAAGGAGACCCAGTACTTC.

The chain joins TRBV5-4 to TRBJ1-1; D uncertain. V shed 4 bases and J shed 1 base, with 8 bases lying between them. The CDR3 has 13 amino acids. Germline-derived CDR1 and CDR2 are SGHNT and YYREEE (reference sequence). The CDR3, as DNA: TGTGCCAGCAGCGAAGACAAGAACACTGAAGCTTTCTTT. Amino acid sequence: CASSEDKNTEAFF.

V gene TRBV4-3 combines with J gene TRBJ2-1, with D unresolved. The V end lost 4 bases, the J end lost 6 bases, and 10 bases lay between the germline ends. This CDR3 has 13 amino acids. CDR1 and CDR2 from the germline V gene are LGHNA and YSLEER. CDR3: CASSPLVSNEQFF. CDR3 sequence (DNA): TGCGCCAGCAGCCCTCTGGTCTCCAATGAGCAGTTCTTC.

The J gene is TRBJ2-2, the V gene TRBV5-4; D is undetermined. Germline CDR1 and CDR2: SGHNT and YYREEE (reference sequence). This CDR3 is built from 16 residues. Between the trimmed V and J ends, which lost 5 bases and 1 base, there was a span of 15 bases. The CDR3 is CASSHYPAGNTGELFF. The CDR3 region has the DNA TGTGCCAGCAGTCACTACCCGGCAGGGAACACCGGGGAGCTGTTTTTT. Supplemented by reference TRBV5-4 and TRBJ2-2, the full variable domain reads ETGVTQSPTHLIKTRGQQVTLRCSSQSGHNTVSWYQQALGQGPQFIFQYYREEENGRGNFPPRFSGLQFPNYSSELNVNALELDDSALYLCASSHYPAGNTGELFFGEGSRLTVL.

The V gene is TRBV19, the J gene TRBJ2-1; 7 nucleotides agree with TRBD1. Unmatched junction bases numbered 12, after V lost 7 bases and J lost 6 bases. Germline values: CDR1 LNHDA, CDR2 SQIVND (reference sequence). This CDR3 contains 15 residues. The CDR3 DNA sequence: TGTGCCAGTACCATAGAGGGGACAGCGCTCAATGAGCAGTTCTTC. Translated: CASTIEGTALNEQFF.

The J gene is TRBJ1-5, the V gene TRBV28, with D hard to call. V lost 7 bases and J 3 bases, leaving 16 bases between the germline ends. The CDR3 contains 15 residues. Germline CDR1 is MDHEN and CDR2 is SYDVKM. DNA of the CDR3: TGTGCCAGCAACTCAGACACGGAGCTCAATCAGCCCCAGCATTTT. Protein sequence: CASNSDTELNQPQHF. The full variable domain, its missing parts supplied by reference TRBV28 and TRBJ1-5, is DVKVTQSSRYLVKRTGEKVFLECVQDMDHENMFWYRQDPGLGLRLIYFSYDVKMKEKGDIPEGYSVSREKKERFSLILESASTNQTSMYLCASNSDTELNQPQHFGDGTRLSIL.

Remarks on this clone: At one boundary the junction diverges from the germline segment, which might be a read error. V gene TRBV7-9 combines with J gene TRBJ1-4; D gene uncertain. This CDR3 has 12 residues. Germline V gene lookup returns CDR1 SEHNR and CDR2 FQNEAQ (reference sequence). CDR3 sequence (DNA): TGTGCCAGCAGCTTAGCGGGCCTCCCGGCGGTTTTT. It codes for CASSLAGLPAVF.